Below, 10 T cell receptor beta chains from the same sample are listed, as sequenced in a study of shared clonotypes between healthy human individuals (dated by TCRdb to about 2020). The receptor library was made with the immunoSEQ multiplex PCR assay. TCRdb limited this immuneACCESS table to in-frame rearrangements with V and J called. A share of clones is missing; checked studies link under half to unresolved V genes, and the rest is unexplained. The sample yields roughly 1.5 million clones; 98% were counted once. Roughly 0.42% of the sample belongs to the ten largest clones. Sequencing used naive CD4+ T cells sorted from blood. This specimen's cell subset or site label, interpreted: CD45RA+ positively selected. These receptor sequences come from a man aged 30-40 years in good health.

The chain recombines TRBV28 with TRBJ2-7; a possible D gene is TRBD2 (5 bases). Trimming pared 3 bases from V and 1 base from J, leaving 10 bases between. The length of the CDR3 is 14 residues. Germline V gene lookup returns CDR1 MDHEN and CDR2 SYDVKM. The CDR3 nucleotides read TGTGCCAGCAGTTTGGCGGACTTGTCCTACGAGCAGTACTTC. This encodes CASSLADLSYEQYF.

The rearrangement uses TRBV5-1 and TRBJ2-1; D gene unclear. Trimming removed 1 base at V and 2 bases at J, with 7 bases between. The CDR3 sequence is 14 residues long. Looked up from germline, CDR1 is SGHRS and CDR2 is YFSETQ. Here the CDR3 DNA reads TGCGCCAGCAGCTTGCTCGGTCCCTACAATGAGCAGTTCTTC. Protein: CASSLLGPYNEQFF.

V gene TRBV18 combines with J gene TRBJ2-5; D perhaps matches TRBD1 (6 bases). The CDR3 totals 15 residues. The germline gives CDR1 KGHSH, CDR2 LQKENI. V dropped 3 bases and J dropped 5 bases, with 16 bases sitting between them. The CDR3 loop reads CASSPTGSLRETQYF. Here the CDR3 DNA reads TGTGCCAGCTCACCGACAGGCTCCCTGAGGGAGACCCAGTACTTC. The whole variable domain, remainder taken from reference TRBV18 and TRBJ2-5, is NAGVMQNPRHLVRRRGQEARLRCSPMKGHSHVYWYRQLPEEGLKFMVYLQKENIIDESGMPKERFSAEFPKEGPSILRIQQVVRGDSAAYFCASSPTGSLRETQYFGPGTRLLVL.

The V gene is TRBV7-6, the J gene TRBJ2-3; D is unclear. The CDR3 sequence is 14 residues long. Trimming shortened V by 1 base and J by 3 bases, and 8 bases separated the two germline ends. CDR1 and CDR2 (germline): SGHVS, FNYEAQ. The CDR3 coding sequence is TGTGCCAGCAGCTTAGATCAGTGGACAGATACGCAGTATTTT. Translation gives CASSLDQWTDTQYF.

The chain carries TRBV5-8 and TRBJ2-1; possible D gene TRBD2, 6 bases. V gave up 2 bases and J gave up 2 bases, with 11 bases separating them. Germline CDR1 and CDR2: SGHTS and YDEGEE. The CDR3 has 15 amino acids. The CDR3 loop reads CASSLSGVAYNEQFF. The CDR3 nucleotides read TGTGCCAGCAGCTTATCGGGAGTGGCCTACAATGAGCAGTTCTTC.

In DNA, the CDR3 is TGTGCCAGCTCATCTAGCGGGACCGCTAAAGAGACCCAGTACTTC. Its protein is CASSSSGTAKETQYF. The rearrangement joins TRBV18 to TRBJ2-5, with TRBD2 matching over 9 bases. CDR1 is KGHSH, CDR2 LQKENI, per germline. Unmatched junction bases numbered 7, after V lost 5 bases and J lost 3 bases. CDR3 length equals 15 residues.

Concerning this clone itself: Other nucleotide sequences from this sample produce the same CDR3. V is TRBV27 and J is TRBJ2-2; D tentatively fits TRBD1 or TRBD2 (5 bases each). The CDR3 contains 14 residues. Germline V gene lookup returns CDR1 MNHEY and CDR2 SMNVEV (reference sequence). V was trimmed by 4 bases and J by 3 bases, leaving 9 bases between them. The CDR3 nucleotides read TGTGCCAGCAGTTCGGGACGTGACACCGGGGAGCTGTTTTTT. Translation gives CASSSGRDTGELFF.

The rearrangement joins TRBV10-1 to TRBJ2-1; 11 bases are a match to TRBD2. The CDR3 covers 18 residues. The germline V gene has CDR1 WNHNN and CDR2 SYGVQD (reference sequence). Germline trimming cut 0 bases from V and 6 bases from J; bases unmatched to any gene: 10. The CDR3 region is CASSESKVVGLAVNEQFF. In DNA form, the CDR3 reads TGCGCCAGCAGTGAGTCGAAGGTTGTGGGACTAGCGGTCAATGAGCAGTTCTTC.

The V and J genes are TRBV7-2 and TRBJ2-5; 13 bases fit TRBD2. Germline V CDR1 and CDR2: SGHTA, FQGNSA. The length of the CDR3 is 16 residues. V shed 4 bases, J shed 4 bases, and the junction held 6 bases outside the gene matches. The CDR3 nucleotides are TGTGCCAGCAGCTCAGATAGGACTAGCGGGAGAGAGACCCAGTACTTC. It translates to CASSSDRTSGRETQYF.

The CDR3 sequence: CASSLGRMTSGISDIQYF. The CDR3 region has the DNA TGCGCCAGCAGCTTGGGACGCATGACTAGCGGGATATCGGACATTCAGTACTTC. This sequence joins TRBV5-1 and TRBJ2-4; TRBD2 matches at 11 bases. Germline V gene data show CDR1 as SGHRS and CDR2 as YFSETQ. CDR3 length: 18 amino acids. The junction had 13 bases not matched to a gene; V was cut back by 0 bases and J by 8 bases.